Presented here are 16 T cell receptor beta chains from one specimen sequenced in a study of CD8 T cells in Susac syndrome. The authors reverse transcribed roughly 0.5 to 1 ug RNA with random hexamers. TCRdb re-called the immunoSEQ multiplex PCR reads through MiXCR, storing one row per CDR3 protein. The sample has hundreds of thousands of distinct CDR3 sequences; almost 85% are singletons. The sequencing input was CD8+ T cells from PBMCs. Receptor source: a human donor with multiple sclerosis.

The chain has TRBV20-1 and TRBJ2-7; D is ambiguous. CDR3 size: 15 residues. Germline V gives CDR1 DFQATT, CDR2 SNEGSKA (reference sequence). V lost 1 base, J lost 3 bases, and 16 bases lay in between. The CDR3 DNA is TGCAGTGCTAGAGGGGTTGGATTTTCTCTCTACGAGCAGTACTTC. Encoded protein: CSARGVGFSLYEQYF.

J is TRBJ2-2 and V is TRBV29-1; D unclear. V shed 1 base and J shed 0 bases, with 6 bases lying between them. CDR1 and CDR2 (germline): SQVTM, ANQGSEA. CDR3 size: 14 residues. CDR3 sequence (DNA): TGCAGCGTTGAAGGTCGGACGAACACCGGGGAGCTGTTTTTT. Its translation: CSVEGRTNTGELFF.

The CDR3 DNA reads TGTGCCACCAGCAGAGATCGGGGTGAGCCCCAGCATTTT. Translation gives CATSRDRGEPQHF. The chain is built from TRBV15 and TRBJ1-5; D is unclear. Germline V CDR1 and CDR2: LNHNV, YYDKDF (reference sequence). V was cut by 0 bases and J by 8 bases, with 8 bases left in between. This CDR3 spans 13 amino acids.

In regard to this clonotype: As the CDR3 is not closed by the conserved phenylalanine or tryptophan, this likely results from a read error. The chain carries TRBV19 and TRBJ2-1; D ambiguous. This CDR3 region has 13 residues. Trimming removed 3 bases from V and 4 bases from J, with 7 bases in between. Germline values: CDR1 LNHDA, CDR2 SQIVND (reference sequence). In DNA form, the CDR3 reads TGTGCCAGTAGTATCTTTGGATACAATGAGCAGTTCCTC. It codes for CASSIFGYNEQFL.

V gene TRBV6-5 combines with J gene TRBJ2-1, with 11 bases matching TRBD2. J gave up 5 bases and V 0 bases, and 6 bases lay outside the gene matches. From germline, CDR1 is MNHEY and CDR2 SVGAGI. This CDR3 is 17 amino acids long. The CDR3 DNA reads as TGTGCCAGCAGTTACTCCCCGACTAGCGGGGCCAACAATGAGCAGTTCTTC. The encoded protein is CASSYSPTSGANNEQFF.

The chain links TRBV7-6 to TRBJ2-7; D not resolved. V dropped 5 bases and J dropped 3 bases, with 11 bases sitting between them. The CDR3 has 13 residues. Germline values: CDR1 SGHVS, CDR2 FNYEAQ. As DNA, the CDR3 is TGTGCCAGCAGCCAAGGACGGAACTACGAGCAGTACTTC. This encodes CASSQGRNYEQYF.

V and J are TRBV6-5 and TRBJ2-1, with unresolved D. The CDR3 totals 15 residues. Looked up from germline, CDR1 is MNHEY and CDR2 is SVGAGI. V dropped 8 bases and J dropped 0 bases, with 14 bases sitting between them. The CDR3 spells CASGPQRYSYNEQFF. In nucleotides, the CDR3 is TGTGCCAGCGGACCACAAAGATACTCCTACAATGAGCAGTTCTTC.

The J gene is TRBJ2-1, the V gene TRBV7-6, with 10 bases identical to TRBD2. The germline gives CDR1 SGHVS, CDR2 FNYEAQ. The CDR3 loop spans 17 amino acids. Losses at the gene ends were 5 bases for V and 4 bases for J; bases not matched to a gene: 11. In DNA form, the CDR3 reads TGTGCCAGCAGCCTGAGCTACTGGACTAGCGGATACAATGAGCAGTTCTTC. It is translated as CASSLSYWTSGYNEQFF.

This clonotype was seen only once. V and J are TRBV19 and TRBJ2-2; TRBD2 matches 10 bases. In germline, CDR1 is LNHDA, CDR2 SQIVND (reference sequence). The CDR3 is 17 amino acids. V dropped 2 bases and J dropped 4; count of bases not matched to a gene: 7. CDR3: CASSISGPSGGTGELFF. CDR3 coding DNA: TGTGCCAGTAGTATATCCGGCCCTAGCGGGGGCACCGGGGAGCTGTTTTTT.

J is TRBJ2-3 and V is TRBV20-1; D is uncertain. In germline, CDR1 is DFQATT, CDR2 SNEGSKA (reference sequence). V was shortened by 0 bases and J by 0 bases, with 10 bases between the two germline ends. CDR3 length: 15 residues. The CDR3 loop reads CSARDGWISTDTQYF. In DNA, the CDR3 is TGCAGTGCTAGAGATGGCTGGATAAGCACAGATACGCAGTATTTT.

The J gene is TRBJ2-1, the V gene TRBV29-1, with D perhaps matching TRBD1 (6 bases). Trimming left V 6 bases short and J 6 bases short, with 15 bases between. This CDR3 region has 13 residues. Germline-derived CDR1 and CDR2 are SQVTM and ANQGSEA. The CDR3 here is CSVDRTGLNEQFF. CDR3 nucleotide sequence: TGCAGCGTCGACCGTACAGGGCTCAATGAGCAGTTCTTC.

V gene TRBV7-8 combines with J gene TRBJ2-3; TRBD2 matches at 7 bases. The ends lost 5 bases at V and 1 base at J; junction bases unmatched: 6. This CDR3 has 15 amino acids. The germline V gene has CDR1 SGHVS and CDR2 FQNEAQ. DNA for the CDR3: TGTGCCAGCAGCGCCCCTAGCGGACGCACAGATACGCAGTATTTT. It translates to CASSAPSGRTDTQYF.

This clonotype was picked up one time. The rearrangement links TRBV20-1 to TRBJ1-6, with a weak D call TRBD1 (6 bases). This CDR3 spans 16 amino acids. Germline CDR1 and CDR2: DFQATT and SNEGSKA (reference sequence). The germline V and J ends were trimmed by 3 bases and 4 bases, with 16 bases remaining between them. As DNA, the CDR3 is TGCAGTGCTAGGAAGGCAGGGGAACTGTATAATTCACCCCTCCACTTT. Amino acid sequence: CSARKAGELYNSPLHF.

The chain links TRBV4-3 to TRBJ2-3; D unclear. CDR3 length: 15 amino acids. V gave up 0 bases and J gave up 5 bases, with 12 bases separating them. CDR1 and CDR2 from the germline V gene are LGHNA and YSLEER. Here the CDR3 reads CASSQDDPFGDTQYF. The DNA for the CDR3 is TGCGCCAGCAGCCAAGATGACCCATTTGGAGATACGCAGTATTTT.

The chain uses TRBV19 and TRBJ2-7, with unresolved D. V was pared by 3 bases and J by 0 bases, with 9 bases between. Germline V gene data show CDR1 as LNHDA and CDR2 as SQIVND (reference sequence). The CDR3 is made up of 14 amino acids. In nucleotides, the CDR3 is TGTGCCAGTAGTATTATCCCCAACTCCTACGAGCAGTACTTC. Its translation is CASSIIPNSYEQYF.

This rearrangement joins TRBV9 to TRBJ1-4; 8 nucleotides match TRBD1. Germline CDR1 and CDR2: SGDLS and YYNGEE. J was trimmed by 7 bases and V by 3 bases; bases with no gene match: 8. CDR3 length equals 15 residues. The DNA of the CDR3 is TGTGCCAGCAGCGCGAAGACAGGGGAGGCTGAAAAACTGTTTTTT. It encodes CASSAKTGEAEKLFF.